This T cell receptor beta chain was found in a study of shared clonotypes between healthy human individuals. Study-wide results and caveats: Naive subsets generally exceeded memory subsets in estimated richness.

Naive CD8 cells were CD45RO-negative, positively selected for CCR7, excluding terminally differentiated effector memory CD45RA+ cells. V dropped 7 bases and J dropped 6 bases, with 9 bases sitting between them. The CDR3 consists of 11 residues. Germline V gives CDR1 MNHEY, CDR2 SVGAGI. Of note for this clone: The target antigen is unknown.

At the deep level, the assay was run. Assay used: immunoSEQ multiplex PCR; TCRdb lists only in-frame clones, some missing. The data show roughly 2.1 million clones, under 95% seen once. This sequence was found in a man aged 18-30 years in good health. Some clones in this sample may be carry-over from other donors' samples. The genes are TRBV6-5 and TRBJ1-1; no firm D call. Sequenced sample: naive CD8+ T cells from PBMCs. CDR3 loop: CASTGVAEAFF. CDR3 nucleotide sequence: TGTGCCAGCACAGGCGTTGCTGAAGCTTTCTTT.